These T cell receptor beta chains were read from a single sample in a study of technical replicates of blood from a handful of donors. The protocol was immunoSEQ multiplex PCR, while the TCRdb copy is restricted to in-frame clones and leaves out a portion. The data contain 70,000 to 85,000 clones, almost 98% of them singletons. The sample consisted of T cells isolated from PBMCs. These receptors all stem from a human donor in good health. CDR3s include the opening cysteine and the closing phenylalanine or tryptophan. D genes are given only for firm matches. Only some rows state a clone size, as once, few, many or a class for expanded clones.

TRBV12-5	TRBJ1-2	NA	TRBD1	CASGLIDRDPNYGYTF	TGTGCTAGTGGTTTGATCGACAGGGACCCCAACTATGGCTACACCTTC
TRBV9	TRBJ2-2	NA	NA	CASSVFVSTGELFF	TGTGCCAGCAGCGTATTTGTCAGCACCGGGGAGCTGTTTTTT
TRBV10-3	TRBJ1-5	once	TRBD1	CAISGDRGNQPQHF	TGTGCCATCAGTGGGGACAGGGGGAATCAGCCCCAGCATTTT
TRBV19	TRBJ2-3	NA	TRBD1	CASSIQPFTGGGLSTDTQYF	TGTGCCAGTAGTATTCAACCGTTTACAGGGGGCGGCCTATCCACAGATACGCAGTATTTT
TRBV6-4	TRBJ2-1	NA	TRBD2	CASSKLTGGYNEQFF	TGTGCCAGCAGCAAGCTCACCGGGGGGTACAATGAGCAGTTCTTC
TRBV6-5	TRBJ2-1	once	NA	CASSYNRADEQFF	TGTGCCAGCAGTTATAACAGGGCAGATGAGCAGTTCTTC
TRBV10-2	TRBJ2-2	NA	NA	CASSAAGELFF	TGCGCCAGCAGCGCGGCGGGGGAGCTGTTTTTT
TRBV10-3	TRBJ2-1	NA	TRBD2	CAISRTSGASYNEQFF	TGTGCCATCAGCCGGACTAGCGGGGCCTCCTACAATGAGCAGTTCTTC
TRBV6-5	TRBJ2-1	once	TRBD1	CASSFWTGTLDEQFF	TGTGCCAGCAGTTTTTGGACAGGGACATTGGATGAGCAGTTCTTC
TRBV6-6	TRBJ1-4	once	TRBD1	CASSYPTGYRGEKLFF	TGTGCCAGCAGTTACCCGACAGGGTACCGAGGAGAAAAACTGTTTTTT